These T cell receptor beta chains were read from a single sample in a study of radiation and T cells in renal cell carcinoma. Method: immunoSEQ multiplex PCR; TCRdb's copy keeps in-frame clones and lacks some. The repertoire consists of around 180,000 clones, with 88% occurring once and the leading ten covering around 11%. The input for sequencing was blood, taken from a patient whose treatment included radiotherapy and nephrectomy. Receptor source: a woman aged 45-60 years with renal cell carcinoma. Each CDR3 is given with its conserved first and last residue. D genes are given only for firm matches. Only some rows state a clone size, as once, few, many or a class for expanded clones.

j_call,d_call,clone_size,cdr3_length,v_call,cdr3_nt,cdr3_aa
TRBJ1-1,-,-,14,TRBV6-5,TGTGCCAGCAGCATCGAAGACACAGGGCCTGAAGCTTTCTTT,CASSIEDTGPEAFF
TRBJ1-4,-,-,15,TRBV11-2,TGTGCCAGCAGCTTAGTGGGGACACAGAATGAAAAACTGTTTTTT,CASSLVGTQNEKLFF
TRBJ2-7,-,-,12,TRBV7-9,TGTGCCAGCAGCCATACGCAGTACGAGCAGTACTTC,CASSHTQYEQYF
TRBJ1-2,-,-,16,TRBV7-2,TGTGCCAGCAGCTTAGTATTCTCCCGGGACATCTATGGCTACACCTTC,CASSLVFSRDIYGYTF
TRBJ2-6,-,-,16,TRBV2,TGTGCCAGCAGTGAGCATTCTGTCTCTGGGGCCAACGTCCTGACTTTC,CASSEHSVSGANVLTF
TRBJ1-1,-,-,11,TRBV6-5,TGTGCCAGCAGTGCGCCATGGGGGGCTTTCTTT,CASSAPWGAFF
TRBJ2-4,TRBD1,-,13,TRBV19,TGTGCCAGTAGACTGACAGGGAAAAACATTCAGTACTTC,CASRLTGKNIQYF
TRBJ2-1,-,-,13,TRBV29-1,TGCAGCGGTCGACTAGGGCCTTGGGATGAGCAGTTCTTC,CSGRLGPWDEQFF
TRBJ2-3,TRBD2,-,18,TRBV9,TGTGCCAGCAGCGTAGTTCGGCGGCTAGCGGAATTCACAGATACGCAGTATTTT,CASSVVRRLAEFTDTQYF
TRBJ2-7,TRBD1,-,14,TRBV7-9,TGTGCCAGCAGCCAAACAGGGGGTTGGGACGAGCAGTACTTC,CASSQTGGWDEQYF
TRBJ1-2,TRBD1,-,15,TRBV7-9,TGTGCCAGCAGTTCATTTGACAGGGCCGACTATGGCTACACCTTC,CASSSFDRADYGYTF
TRBJ1-3,-,-,14,TRBV15,TGTGCCACCAGCTTACCAAGAGAAGGAAACACCATATATTTT,CATSLPREGNTIYF
TRBJ2-6,TRBD1,once,16,TRBV6-6,TGTGCCAGCCTTGACAGGGGGCGTATTGGGGCCAACGTCCTGACTTTC,CASLDRGRIGANVLTF
TRBJ2-6,-,-,16,TRBV7-3,TGTGCCAGCAGCTCGTTGGACAGTTCTGGGGCCAACGTCCTGACTTTC,CASSSLDSSGANVLTF
TRBJ2-6,TRBD2,-,15,TRBV19,TGTGCCAGTAGCCTTCAAGGGCTAGCGGTGGACGTCCTGACTTTC,CASSLQGLAVDVLTF
TRBJ1-1,-,-,15,TRBV7-8,TGTGCCAGCAGCCACGAAGGGCAGGGGCTCACTGAAGCTTTCTTT,CASSHEGQGLTEAFF
TRBJ2-5,-,once,15,TRBV5-1,TGCGCCAGCAGCCAAACCCCGACAGGTCAAGAGACCCAGTACTTC,CASSQTPTGQETQYF
TRBJ2-7,-,-,12,TRBV6-1,TGTGCCAGCAGTGATCGGGTTTACGAGCAGTACTTC,CASSDRVYEQYF
TRBJ1-6,-,once,16,TRBV25-1,TGTGCCAGCAGTGGCCGAGACTTGATAGGGAATTCACCCCTCCACTTT,CASSGRDLIGNSPLHF
TRBJ1-2,-,once,14,TRBV6-5,TGTGCCAGCAGCCAGGCGGGGTCTAACTATGGCTACACCTTC,CASSQAGSNYGYTF
TRBJ2-7,TRBD2,-,15,TRBV6-6,TGTGCCAGCAGTTACTCTAGCGGGGACTCCTACGAGCAGTACTTC,CASSYSSGDSYEQYF
TRBJ1-2,-,-,13,TRBV7-3,TGTGCCAGCAGCTTAGAGGGCATGAGTAGCTACACCTTC,CASSLEGMSSYTF
TRBJ2-1,-,-,16,TRBV7-8,TGTGCCAGCAGCTTAGTTGGGGGACCCAATTACAATGAGCAGTTCTTC,CASSLVGGPNYNEQFF
TRBJ1-5,TRBD1,once,13,TRBV19,TGTGCCAGTAGTAGGACAGGGGATCAGCCCCAGCATTTT,CASSRTGDQPQHF
TRBJ2-2,TRBD2,-,16,TRBV19,TGTGCCAGTAGTATAGAAGCGGGGGGGTCCGGCGGGGAGCTGTTTTTT,CASSIEAGGSGGELFF
TRBJ2-1,-,-,12,TRBV4-1,TGCGCCAGCAGCCAAGTATCTCATGAGCAGTTCTTC,CASSQVSHEQFF
TRBJ2-7,-,-,18,TRBV5-6,TGTGCCAGCAGCTTGTGCGCTGCTATAGGGCAGACAGCCTGCGAGCAGTACTTC,CASSLCAAIGQTACEQYF
TRBJ2-7,TRBD2,-,17,TRBV7-2,TGTGCCAGCAGCCAAGGACAGTTAGCGGGATCGGGATACGAGCAGTACTTC,CASSQGQLAGSGYEQYF
TRBJ2-5,-,-,12,TRBV6-5,TGTGCCAGCGGGTGGGGGCTTGAGACCCAGTACTTC,CASGWGLETQYF
TRBJ2-1,-,-,15,TRBV5-4,TGTGCCAGCAGCGGCGTCCGCAGCTCCTACAATGAGCAGTTCTTC,CASSGVRSSYNEQFF
TRBJ2-5,-,-,14,TRBV5-1,TGCGCCAGCAGCTCCAACAGGGGAGGCGAGACCCAGTACTTC,CASSSNRGGETQYF
TRBJ1-2,-,-,14,TRBV7-9,TGTGCCAGCAGCTTGGGGGGACTTTCCTGGGGCTACACCTTC,CASSLGGLSWGYTF
TRBJ1-4,TRBD1,-,18,TRBV4-1,TGCGCCAGCAGCCAAGATAACTACTGGGGGACAGGTGATGAAAAACTGTTTTTT,CASSQDNYWGTGDEKLFF
TRBJ2-3,-,-,18,TRBV11-2,TGTGCCAGCACCCGAGAGGGGGGGGCGCGTAGTCCCACAGATACGCAGTATTTT,CASTREGGARSPTDTQYF
TRBJ2-7,-,-,15,TRBV29-1,TGCAGCGTGGAGGGACGGTCGGGGCTGGTCTACGAGCAGTACTTC,CSVEGRSGLVYEQYF
TRBJ1-2,TRBD1,-,13,TRBV7-6,TGTGCCAGCAGCAGAGACAGGGACTATGGCTACACCTTC,CASSRDRDYGYTF
TRBJ2-1,-,-,18,TRBV11-2,TGTGCCAGCAGCTTATGGGGTGGGGCGCCTGGGAAATACAATGAGCAGTTCTTC,CASSLWGGAPGKYNEQFF
TRBJ1-3,-,-,12,TRBV19,TGTGCCAGTAGTATGTTAGGCGACACCATATATTTT,CASSMLGDTIYF
TRBJ2-7,-,-,14,TRBV2,TGTGCCAGCACTTGGGCCCAACCAACCTACGAGCAGTACTTC,CASTWAQPTYEQYF
TRBJ1-1,-,-,14,TRBV19,TGTGCCAGTAGTATAGATCGAGACATCCTGGACGCTTTCTTT,CASSIDRDILDAFF
TRBJ1-1,TRBD1,-,17,TRBV5-8,TGTGCCAGCAGCTGGCGGGGACAGGGGGCGCGTAACACTGAAGCTTTCTTT,CASSWRGQGARNTEAFF
TRBJ2-3,-,-,16,TRBV15,TGTGCCACCAGCAGAGAATTTGCAGATTCCACAGATACGCAGTATTTT,CATSREFADSTDTQYF
TRBJ1-4,-,-,15,TRBV7-2,TGTGCCAGCAGCCCGACGCCGGCCCATAATGAAAAACTGTTTTTT,CASSPTPAHNEKLFF
TRBJ2-2,-,once,16,TRBV4-1,TGCGCCAGCAGCCAAGAAACCGCAAAGAACACCGGGGAGCTGTTTTTT,CASSQETAKNTGELFF
TRBJ1-1,-,-,13,TRBV7-9,TGTGCCAGCAGCCGAGACGGGATTTCTGAAGCTTTCTTT,CASSRDGISEAFF
TRBJ2-7,TRBD1,-,16,TRBV7-3,TGTGCCAGCAGCTTAGGAGCGGGACAGGGGATATACGAGCAGTACTTC,CASSLGAGQGIYEQYF
TRBJ2-3,-,-,13,TRBV7-2,TGTGCCAGCAGCTTATCTTTCACAGATACGCAGTATTTT,CASSLSFTDTQYF
TRBJ1-6,TRBD1,-,15,TRBV28,TGTGCCAGCAGAGCCACAGGGGGAAGGAATTCACCCCTCCACTTT,CASRATGGRNSPLHF
TRBJ2-3,-,-,13,TRBV2,TGTGCCAGCAGTGACAGACGGACAGATACGCAGTATTTT,CASSDRRTDTQYF
TRBJ2-2,-,-,15,TRBV5-1,TGCGCCAGCAGCTTGGATAGGACAGATACCGGGGAGCTGTTTTTT,CASSLDRTDTGELFF
TRBJ2-7,TRBD2,-,13,TRBV18,TGTGCCAGCTCACCGGGACTACGTCGCGAGCAGTACTTC,CASSPGLRREQYF
TRBJ2-3,TRBD1,-,16,TRBV5-4,TGTGCCAGCAGCCTTAGCGGACAGGGGGAGTTAGATACGCAGTATTTT,CASSLSGQGELDTQYF
TRBJ1-2,TRBD1,once,11,TRBV29-1,TGCAGCGCCCAGGGGGGTCGTGGCTACACCTTC,CSAQGGRGYTF
TRBJ2-3,TRBD2,few,16,TRBV4-1,TGCGCCAGCAGCCAAGAGTCTAGCGGGGGTATAGATACGCAGTATTTT,CASSQESSGGIDTQYF
TRBJ1-3,TRBD1,-,16,TRBV18,TGTGCCAGCTCACCAACGGACAGGGGGCGAAGAAACACCATATATTTT,CASSPTDRGRRNTIYF
TRBJ2-7,-,-,15,TRBV6-5,TGTGCCAGCAGTTACACGTACCAGAGCTCCTACGAGCAGTACTTC,CASSYTYQSSYEQYF
TRBJ1-1,-,-,16,TRBV13,TGTGCCAGCAGCCCCTTGGGACCGCGGGGTGTAACTGAAGCTTTCTTT,CASSPLGPRGVTEAFF